This passage covers 3 T cell receptor beta chains from one sample sequenced in a study of technical replicates of blood from several donors. This table comes from immunoSEQ multiplex PCR, and its TCRdb copy is limited to in-frame clones, with some not included. The repertoire holds 98,000 or so clones, with nearly 97% as singletons. The sequenced material came from T cells isolated from PBMCs. Receptors originate from a human donor in good health.

This clone was detected a few times. The genes are TRBV4-1 and TRBJ1-2; possibly TRBD1 for D (6 bases). The germline V gene encodes CDR1 MGHRA and CDR2 YSYEKL. V was clipped by 4 bases and J by 3 bases, with 12 bases between them. The CDR3 has 14 residues. CDR3 amino acids: CASSPYRVYYGYTF. In DNA form, the CDR3 reads TGCGCCAGCAGCCCTTACAGGGTCTACTATGGCTACACCTTC.

This clone was detected once. V is TRBV11-3 and J is TRBJ2-2, with D possibly being TRBD1 (5 bases). Germline V CDR1 and CDR2: SGHNT, YENEEA. With 1 base removed from V and 7 bases from J, the gap between germline ends came to 13 bases. The CDR3 extends over 15 amino acids. CDR3 protein: CASSLVREDSGELFF. DNA of the CDR3: TGTGCCAGCAGCTTAGTGCGAGAAGACAGCGGGGAGCTGTTTTTT.

Turning to this clone: This CDR3 is also generated by other DNA sequences in the sample. The chain employs TRBV9 and TRBJ1-1, with D unclear. V shed 1 base and J shed 1 base, with 5 bases lying between them. Germline V gene data show CDR1 as SGDLS and CDR2 as YYNGEE. The CDR3 covers 13 residues. CDR3 bases: TGTGCCAGCAGCGTAACAGAGAACACTGAAGCTTTCTTT. It is translated as CASSVTENTEAFF.